The clone carrying this T cell receptor beta chain was seen a single time. Its antigen is undetermined. The data were taken from a study of cytomegalovirus exposure and HLA in healthy donors. CDR3 length: 14 amino acids. Looked up from germline, CDR1 is SGHRS and CDR2 is YFSETQ. V was clipped by 0 bases and J by 4 bases, with 10 bases between them. Broader study findings: Most TCR beta V segments were productive about 87% or about 30% of the time in an earlier analysis. Among TCR sequences, most were rare, though some public TCRs appeared in many donors. One cluster of highly shared sequence variants probably arose as a sequencing artifact. Relative to the approximately 700-donor mean, N-insertions were reportedly fewer in an Asian-associated ancestry cluster in a later analysis.

PCR employed 60 Vbeta and 13 Jbeta primers. The table came from immunoSEQ multiplex PCR; TCRdb's copy has only in-frame clones and leaves some out. The sample holds approximately 150,000 clones, approximately 83% seen once. Sequences were obtained from PBMCs. This sequence was found in a male donor in good health and CMV-seronegative. V is TRBV5-1 and J is TRBJ1-1, with D hard to call. CDR3 nucleotides: TGCGCCAGCAGCTTGGGGGTATCTAGCACTGAAGCTTTCTTT. Translating it yields CASSLGVSSTEAFF.